This T cell receptor (beta chain) comes out of a study of OX40 agonist ivuxolimab in advanced cancers. At the level of the study: Patients assigned to dose escalation were diagnosed with hepatocellular carcinoma, melanoma, renal cell or head and neck cancer.

General study results and limits: People who partly responded at 0.1-3.0 mg/kg had some of the least clonal expansion seen. CD8+ T cells (on average) carried more expanded clones than CD4+ T cells.

Comments on this clone: Its antigen is as yet unknown.

Generated by immunoSEQ multiplex PCR, the TCRdb table keeps only in-frame clones and is missing some. The sample holds some 64,000 clones, around 83% seen once. The sample here was CD4+ or CD8+ T cells sorted from blood, taken in a trial of the OX40 agonist ivuxolimab. The TCR was taken from an adult with an advanced solid tumor such as melanoma, head and neck, liver or kidney cancer.

The CDR3 here is CASSKKQGAYTQYF. CDR3 DNA: TGTGCCAGCAGTAAAAAACAGGGGGCCTACACGCAGTATTTT. The V call is TRBV7-2, the J call TRBJ2-3, with 9 bases identical to TRBD1. Germline V gives CDR1 SGHTA, CDR2 FQGNSA. The CDR3 totals 14 residues. Unmatched junction bases numbered 10, after V lost 6 bases and J lost 9 bases.